This T cell receptor beta chain stems from a study of blood T cell repertoires in COVID-19. Study-level information: Italy, Spain and the United States were the sources of the convalescent and acute COVID-19 samples. T cells, B-cell-depleted T cells, or PBMCs supplied cDNA or gDNA.

As originally analysed: Amplification of reference gene primers provided the estimated nucleated cell counts. Sequencing was performed with immunoSEQ multiplex PCR; in TCRdb, only in-frame clones are kept and a portion is missing. The V and J calls and clone size were taken over from that table, and D and trimming were inferred from the DNA. Counted here are 35,000 to 45,000 clones, about nine tenths occurring once; the ten biggest clones make up 4.5% to 7%. The trim removed 4 bases at V and 6 bases at J, leaving 8 bases unmatched. Germline CDR1 SGHRS, CDR2 YFSETQ. The CDR3 length is 15 residues. The sequenced sample was peripheral blood. J is TRBJ2-1 and V is TRBV5-1, with 9 positions matching TRBD1. This receptor was identified in a woman of 80 years or more with acute or convalescent COVID-19. CDR3 loop: CASSKRTGEFNEQFF. In DNA form, the CDR3 reads TGCGCCAGCAGCAAACGGACAGGGGAGTTCAATGAGCAGTTCTTC.